Listed below are T cell receptor beta chains from one sample, sequenced in a study of blood T cell repertoires in COVID-19. Profiled with immunoSEQ multiplex PCR; TCRdb holds only in-frame clones, not every one. The sample records under 55,000 clones, more than 75% being singletons. The specimen sequenced was peripheral blood. The receptors stem from a human donor in a cohort sampled during active COVID-19. The CDR3 runs from the conserved cysteine through the conserved F or W. Each record gives: CDR3 protein, CDR3 DNA, D gene, clone size, V gene, J gene, CDR3 length. A D gene is named only where the DNA matches it firmly. Not all rows give a size; the values are once, few, many and, for expanded clones, a class.

CDR3: CASSGGGGYTF; DNA: TGTGCCAGCAGCGGAGGGGGTGGCTACACCTTC; D: -; size: -; V: TRBV9; J: TRBJ1-2; length: 11
CDR3: CASSRAPGGYEQYF; DNA: TGTGCCAGCAGTAGGGCCCCCGGAGGCTACGAGCAGTACTTC; D: -; size: -; V: TRBV27; J: TRBJ2-7; length: 14
CDR3: CASSVQGTGELFF; DNA: TGTGCCAGCAGCGTCCAGGGCACCGGGGAGCTGTTTTTT; D: -; size: -; V: TRBV9; J: TRBJ2-2; length: 13
CDR3: CASRTAQETQYF; DNA: TGTGCCAGCAGGACAGCGCAAGAGACCCAGTACTTC; D: -; size: -; V: TRBV6-5; J: TRBJ2-5; length: 12
CDR3: CASSPAGYGYTF; DNA: TGTGCCAGCAGCCCAGCGGGCTATGGCTACACCTTC; D: -; size: -; V: TRBV9; J: TRBJ1-2; length: 12
CDR3: CASSERESSYNSPLHF; DNA: TGCGCCAGCAGTGAAAGGGAGAGCTCCTATAATTCACCCCTCCACTTT; D: -; size: -; V: TRBV10-1; J: TRBJ1-6; length: 16
CDR3: CASREDRGVNSPLHF; DNA: TGTGCCAGCAGGGAGGACAGGGGAGTTAATTCACCCCTCCACTTT; D: TRBD1; size: -; V: TRBV25-1; J: TRBJ1-6; length: 15
CDR3: CASSTQVSYNEQFF; DNA: TGTGCCAGCAGTACTCAGGTCTCCTACAATGAGCAGTTCTTC; D: -; size: -; V: TRBV6-5; J: TRBJ2-1; length: 14
CDR3: CASSLRGGWDYEQYF; DNA: TGTGCCAGTAGTCTTAGAGGGGGCTGGGACTACGAGCAGTACTTC; D: TRBD1; size: -; V: TRBV19; J: TRBJ2-7; length: 15
CDR3: CASSLVAGGGFNEQFF; DNA: TGCGCCAGCAGCTTGGTAGCAGGGGGCGGTTTCAATGAGCAGTTCTTC; D: TRBD1; size: -; V: TRBV5-1; J: TRBJ2-1; length: 16
CDR3: CASSQRTSGRAGELFF; DNA: TGTGCCAGCAGCCAACGGACTAGCGGGAGGGCCGGGGAGCTGTTTTTT; D: TRBD2; size: few; V: TRBV3-1/TRBV3-2; J: TRBJ2-2; length: 16
CDR3: CASSAGTSGSRETQYF; DNA: TGCGCCAGCAGTGCCGGGACTAGCGGGAGCCGGGAGACCCAGTACTTC; D: TRBD2; size: once; V: TRBV10-1; J: TRBJ2-5; length: 16
CDR3: CASREGSYEQYF; DNA: TGTGCCAGCAGAGAGGGCTCCTACGAGCAGTACTTC; D: -; size: -; V: TRBV6-5; J: TRBJ2-7; length: 12
CDR3: CASSPQTGLETQYF; DNA: TGTGCCAGCAGCCCTCAGACAGGGTTGGAGACCCAGTACTTC; D: TRBD1; size: -; V: TRBV13; J: TRBJ2-5; length: 14
CDR3: CASSFDNSNQPQHF; DNA: TGTGCCAGCAGTTTTGACAATAGCAATCAGCCCCAGCATTTT; D: -; size: -; V: TRBV27; J: TRBJ1-5; length: 14
CDR3: CARSETRGDYGYTF; DNA: TGTGCCAGAAGTGAAACTCGGGGGGACTATGGCTACACCTTC; D: -; size: -; V: TRBV6-4; J: TRBJ1-2; length: 14
CDR3: CASSPVGSPNTEAFF; DNA: TGTGCCAGCAGTCCCGTGGGGAGCCCGAACACTGAAGCTTTCTTT; D: -; size: -; V: TRBV6-5; J: TRBJ1-1; length: 15
CDR3: CASSTSVPVNEQFF; DNA: TGCGCCAGCAGCACTAGCGTACCTGTCAATGAGCAGTTCTTC; D: TRBD2; size: -; V: TRBV5-1; J: TRBJ2-1; length: 14
CDR3: CASSQVRSGVDTYTF; DNA: TGTGCCAGCAGCCAAGTAAGATCAGGTGTAGACACTTACACCTTC; D: -; size: -; V: TRBV14; J: TRBJ1-2; length: 15
CDR3: CASSFPRGSHYNEQFF; DNA: TGTGCCAGCAGCTTCCCGAGGGGGTCCCACTACAATGAGCAGTTCTTC; D: -; size: -; V: TRBV11-2; J: TRBJ2-1; length: 16
CDR3: CASGIAGRSGGYTF; DNA: TGTGCCAGCGGTATAGCAGGGAGGTCAGGAGGCTACACCTTC; D: -; size: -; V: TRBV11-2; J: TRBJ1-2; length: 14
CDR3: CASSFTGSRYEQYF; DNA: TGTGCCAGCAGTTTCACAGGGAGTAGGTACGAGCAGTACTTC; D: -; size: -; V: TRBV27; J: TRBJ2-7; length: 14
CDR3: CASSPRGTGDEKLFF; DNA: TGTGCCAGCAGTCCTAGAGGGACAGGGGATGAAAAACTGTTTTTT; D: TRBD1; size: -; V: TRBV2; J: TRBJ1-4; length: 15
CDR3: CASSEPGTQETQYF; DNA: TGTGCCAGCAGTGAACCCGGGACTCAAGAGACCCAGTACTTC; D: -; size: -; V: TRBV25-1; J: TRBJ2-5; length: 14
CDR3: CASSSTTGSEQYF; DNA: TGTGCCAGCAGCTCCACTACAGGGTCCGAGCAGTACTTC; D: -; size: few; V: TRBV7-3; J: TRBJ2-7; length: 13
CDR3: CASSERQSGQPQHF; DNA: TGTGCCAGCAGTGAACGGCAGTCGGGTCAGCCCCAGCATTTT; D: -; size: -; V: TRBV6-1; J: TRBJ1-5; length: 14
CDR3: CASSPRVRTGRISELFF; DNA: TGTGCCAGCAGCCCAAGAGTCCGGACAGGGAGGATATCGGAACTGTTTTTT; D: TRBD1; size: -; V: TRBV3-1/TRBV3-2; J: TRBJ1-4; length: 17
CDR3: CASSLLAGTSYEQYF; DNA: TGTGCCAGCAGCCTCCTAGCGGGTACTTCCTACGAGCAGTACTTC; D: TRBD2; size: -; V: TRBV5-6; J: TRBJ2-7; length: 15
CDR3: CASRSSGTQYF; DNA: TGTGCCAGCAGATCATCAGGGACCCAGTACTTC; D: -; size: -; V: TRBV12-3/TRBV12-4; J: TRBJ2-5; length: 11
CDR3: CASSEGQGEWGYTF; DNA: TGTGCCAGTAGTGAAGGACAGGGGGAGTGGGGCTACACCTTC; D: TRBD1; size: -; V: TRBV19; J: TRBJ1-2; length: 14
CDR3: CASSVTGNYGYTF; DNA: TGTGCCAGCAGTGTGACAGGGAACTATGGCTACACCTTC; D: TRBD1; size: -; V: TRBV2; J: TRBJ1-2; length: 13
CDR3: CASSPLEGVEAFF; DNA: TGCGCCAGCAGCCCCCTTGAAGGGGTTGAAGCTTTCTTT; D: -; size: -; V: TRBV5-1; J: TRBJ1-1; length: 13
CDR3: CASSLAIGADTQYF; DNA: TGTGCCAGCAGCTTAGCTATCGGGGCAGATACGCAGTATTTT; D: -; size: -; V: TRBV7-8; J: TRBJ2-3; length: 14
CDR3: CASSRTSGTADTQYF; DNA: TGTGCCAGTAGTAGGACTAGCGGGACGGCAGATACGCAGTATTTT; D: TRBD2; size: -; V: TRBV19; J: TRBJ2-3; length: 15
CDR3: CASSAGGLNNYGYTF; DNA: TGTGCCAGCAGCGCTGGGGGGTTGAATAACTATGGCTACACCTTC; D: -; size: -; V: TRBV11-3; J: TRBJ1-2; length: 15
CDR3: CASSYLPEADYGYTF; DNA: TGCGCCAGCAGCTACCTCCCGGAGGCCGACTATGGCTACACCTTC; D: -; size: -; V: TRBV5-1; J: TRBJ1-2; length: 15
CDR3: CASKVGQLNNSPLHF; DNA: TGTGCCAGTAAAGTTGGGCAGCTTAATAATTCACCCCTCCACTTT; D: -; size: -; V: TRBV19; J: TRBJ1-6; length: 15
CDR3: CASRASGSQETQYF; DNA: TGTGCCAGCAGAGCTAGCGGGAGCCAAGAGACCCAGTACTTC; D: TRBD2; size: -; V: TRBV28; J: TRBJ2-5; length: 14
CDR3: CASSGGTDTQYF; DNA: TGTGCCAGCAGCGGTGGCACAGATACGCAGTATTTT; D: -; size: -; V: TRBV2; J: TRBJ2-3; length: 12
CDR3: CATSRGQQEWLQPQHF; DNA: TGTGCCACCAGCAGAGGCCAGCAGGAATGGTTACAGCCCCAGCATTTT; D: -; size: -; V: TRBV15; J: TRBJ1-5; length: 16
CDR3: CASTGLAEAYEQYF; DNA: TGTGCCAGCACAGGACTAGCGGAGGCCTACGAGCAGTACTTC; D: TRBD2; size: -; V: TRBV6-6; J: TRBJ2-7; length: 14
CDR3: CSASRARRYTEAFF; DNA: TGCAGTGCTAGTAGGGCTCGGAGGTACACTGAAGCTTTCTTT; D: -; size: -; V: TRBV20-1; J: TRBJ1-1; length: 14
CDR3: CASSVGTSGRNEQFF; DNA: TGTGCCAGCAGCGTCGGGACTAGCGGGAGAAATGAGCAGTTCTTC; D: TRBD2; size: few; V: TRBV5-5; J: TRBJ2-1; length: 15
CDR3: CASSFGLAGAGEQFF; DNA: TGTGCCAGCAGCTTCGGACTAGCGGGAGCGGGGGAGCAGTTCTTC; D: TRBD2; size: -; V: TRBV5-6; J: TRBJ2-1; length: 15
CDR3: CASNHPGGPNYGYTF; DNA: TGTGCCAGTAATCACCCGGGGGGGCCGAACTATGGCTACACCTTC; D: -; size: -; V: TRBV19; J: TRBJ1-2; length: 15
CDR3: CASSRTGAGNTIYF; DNA: TGTGCCAGCAGTCGGACAGGGGCTGGAAACACCATATATTTT; D: TRBD1; size: once; V: TRBV28; J: TRBJ1-3; length: 14
CDR3: CASRLPRDRGYGYTF; DNA: TGTGCCAGTCGACTCCCTAGGGACAGGGGCTATGGCTACACCTTC; D: TRBD1; size: -; V: TRBV19; J: TRBJ1-2; length: 15
CDR3: CASKLRDTYGYTF; DNA: TGTGCCAGCAAGCTCCGGGACACTTATGGCTACACCTTC; D: -; size: -; V: TRBV6-6; J: TRBJ1-2; length: 13
CDR3: CASSPGTSNTGELFF; DNA: TGTGCCAGCAGCCCCGGGACATCGAACACCGGGGAGCTGTTTTTT; D: -; size: -; V: TRBV5-4; J: TRBJ2-2; length: 15
CDR3: CASSSVRTGEETQYF; DNA: TGTGCCAGCAGTTCCGTCCGGACTGGGGAAGAGACCCAGTACTTC; D: -; size: -; V: TRBV28; J: TRBJ2-5; length: 15
CDR3: CASSQDRVAASTDTQYF; DNA: TGCGCCAGCAGCCAAGACAGAGTAGCGGCTAGCACAGATACGCAGTATTTT; D: -; size: -; V: TRBV4-1; J: TRBJ2-3; length: 17
CDR3: CASSPFDRGQNSPLHF; DNA: TGTGCCAGCAGTCCTTTTGACAGGGGCCAAAATTCACCCCTCCACTTT; D: TRBD1; size: -; V: TRBV27; J: TRBJ1-6; length: 16
CDR3: CASSPNPGENYEQYF; DNA: TGTGCCAGTAGTCCCAACCCGGGGGAGAACTACGAGCAGTACTTC; D: -; size: -; V: TRBV19; J: TRBJ2-7; length: 15
CDR3: CAISEWNDRASLGKLFF; DNA: TGTGCCATCAGTGAGTGGAACGACAGGGCTTCCTTGGGGAAACTGTTTTTT; D: TRBD1; size: -; V: TRBV10-3; J: TRBJ1-4; length: 17
CDR3: CASSYRTGTEYF; DNA: TGTGCCAGCAGTTACAGAACAGGGACAGAGTACTTC; D: TRBD1; size: -; V: TRBV6-5; J: TRBJ2-7; length: 12